This TCR beta chain is drawn from a study of shared clonotypes between healthy human individuals. Study as a whole: The people who gave samples were two women and a few men aged 18 to 49.

In regard to this clone: What it binds is not known.

In the naive CD8 group, cells lacked CD45RO and were positively selected for CCR7, so terminally differentiated effector memory CD45RA+ cells were left out. All donors qualified as healthy HIV-negative adults and had experienced no recent acute infections or vaccinations. Germline assignment: CDR1 SGHAT and CDR2 FQDESV (reference sequence). The length of the CDR3 is 14 residues. V was cut by 2 bases and J by 4 bases, with 11 bases left in between. Whole-study results and caveats: Naive subsets tended to show greater estimated richness than memory subsets. Around 4.7% of naive CD4 clonotypes were shared across several donors.

Measured with immunoSEQ multiplex PCR; TCRdb has only the in-frame clones, and not every one. Among about 2.1 million clones listed, about 94% were seen once. The sequencing sample was made of naive CD8+ T cells from PBMCs. This TCR was sampled from a man between 18 and 29 years old in good health. Some clones in this sample may be carry-over from other donors' samples. The chain combines TRBV11-1 with TRBJ1-1; the D is unclear. CDR3 in DNA: TGTGCCAGCAGCTTACGTCATGGTATCACTGAAGCTTTCTTT. Translated: CASSLRHGITEAFF. The full variable domain, completed using reference TRBV11-1 and TRBJ1-1, is EAEVAQSPRYKITEKSQAVAFWCDPISGHATLYWYRQILGQGPELLVQFQDESVVDDSQLPKDRFSAERLKGVDSTLKIQPAELGDSAMYLCASSLRHGITEAFFGQGTRLTVV.